This T cell receptor (beta chain) was found in a study of shared clonotypes between healthy human individuals. The wider study: Per donor, CD8 memory used one plate, CD8 naive used two, CD4 memory used three and CD4 naive used three.

In regard to this clone: Its antigen is still unknown.

General study results and limits: The study generally estimated greater richness for naive than memory subsets. Roughly 5% of naive CD4 clonotypes were shared across a few donors. Investigators expected sequencing depth to affect clonotype sharing among donors.

Some clones are missing from TCRdb's copy, which holds only in-frame ones; the method was immunoSEQ multiplex PCR. The sample records millions of clones, approximately 90% being singletons. CDR3 length: 15 amino acids. Germline lookup yields CDR1 SNHLY and CDR2 FYNNEI. V lost 5 bases, J lost 0 bases, and 6 bases stayed unmatched. The sequence came from a young man in good health. The sample comprised naive CD4+ T cells sorted from blood. Subset noted: CD45RA+ positively selected. V gene TRBV2 combines with J gene TRBJ2-7; 8 bases are shared with TRBD1. The CDR3 sequence: CASSPDRVSSYEQYF. The CDR3 nucleotides read TGTGCCAGCAGTCCGGACAGGGTAAGCTCCTACGAGCAGTACTTC.